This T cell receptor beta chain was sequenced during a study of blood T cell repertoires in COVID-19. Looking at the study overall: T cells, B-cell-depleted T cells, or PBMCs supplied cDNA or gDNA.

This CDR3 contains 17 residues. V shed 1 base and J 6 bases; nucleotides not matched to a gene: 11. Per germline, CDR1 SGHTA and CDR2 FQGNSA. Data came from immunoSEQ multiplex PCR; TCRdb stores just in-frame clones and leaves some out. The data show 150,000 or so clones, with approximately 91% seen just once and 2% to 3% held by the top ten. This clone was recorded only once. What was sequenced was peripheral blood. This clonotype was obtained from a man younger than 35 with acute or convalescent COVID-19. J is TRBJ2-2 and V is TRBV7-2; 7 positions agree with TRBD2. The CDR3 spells CASSLGSGLPLSGELFF. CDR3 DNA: TGTGCCAGCAGCTTAGGCTCGGGACTACCCCTCTCCGGGGAGCTGTTTTTT.